The present T cell receptor (beta chain) was sequenced within a study of PD-L1 blockade in urothelial cancer. Study information: Earlier, patients had received 0 to 3 chemotherapy regimens.

As to this clone: Its specificity is unknown.

The V gene's germline CDR1 is MGHRA and CDR2 YSYEKL. The CDR3 loop spans 17 amino acids. Unmatched junction bases numbered 16, after V lost 2 bases and J lost 6 bases. Broader study findings: Clonality of blood TCR below the median before treatment predicted better survival.

Synthetic templates analogous to TCR were spiked into all PCRs individually. Method: immunoSEQ multiplex PCR; TCRdb's copy keeps in-frame clones and lacks some. This table holds about 82,000 clones, about nine tenths found once. This sequence originates from an older woman with urothelial cancer. Here the sequenced sample was PBMCs, taken around atezolizumab (anti-PD-L1) treatment. The rearrangement links TRBV4-1 to TRBJ2-7, with 7 bases fitting TRBD1. CDR3 amino acids: CASSQQSRGRIVGEQYF. The CDR3 DNA reads as TGCGCCAGCAGCCAACAATCTAGGGGGCGTATCGTCGGCGAGCAGTACTTC.